The following is a T cell receptor beta chain sequence with its context. The antigen is undetermined. The sample originates from a study of T cells in Graves' hyperthyroidism and ophthalmopathy. Study-level results: Most clonotypes expanded in the thyroid (above 0.001) were also present in blood. The model's output predicted ophthalmopathy at a median of around 6.9 months prior to onset.

Using RNA transcripts as the source, TCR beta CDR3 regions were amplified. Using the HTBI primer set, a first-round RT-PCR was run on the TCR CDR3. MiXCR, applied by TCRdb to the multiplex PCR reads, yields one record per CDR3 protein. The table lists around 580,000 distinct CDR3 sequences, approximately 44% of them singletons. Unmatched junction bases numbered 2, after V lost 5 bases and J lost 6 bases. The length of the CDR3 is 13 residues. Germline V CDR1 and CDR2: SGHVS, FQNEAQ. Stable Graves' hyperthyroidism meant no ophthalmopathy progression within 18 months. This TCR derives from a woman under 30 with Graves' hyperthyroidism. The rearrangement joins TRBV7-8 to TRBJ1-1; 11 bases match TRBD1. The sample comprised peripheral blood or thyroid tissue (not recorded which). The CDR3 DNA is TGTGCCAGCAGCCAGGGACAGGGGGCTGAAGCTTTCTTT. Amino acids: CASSQGQGAEAFF.